This TCR beta chain originates from a study of human T cells and chemical hapten exposure. This clonotype was counted between two and nine times. Time point reported: patch test 3, about 24 weeks after DPC sensitization. Treatment noted: therapeutic diphenylcyclopropenone sensitization with weekly scalp DPC. Germline-derived CDR1 and CDR2 are SGHVS and FQNEAQ. The CDR3 loop spans 16 amino acids. V was pared by 5 bases and J by 0 bases, with 14 bases between. TCRdb re-called the RACE reads with MiXCR, one entry per CDR3 protein. The sample records roughly 90,000 distinct CDR3 sequences, roughly a tenth being singletons.

This receptor was identified in a woman in her 30s with alopecia areata. Some clones in this sample may be carry-over from other donors' samples. The chain uses TRBV7-8 and TRBJ2-4; D call uncertain. Sequencing used whole blood, obtained in connection with sensitization to the hapten diphenylcyclopropenone (DPC). The CDR3 loop reads CASSPDRAIAKNIQYF. CDR3 nucleotides: TGTGCCAGCAGCCCAGACCGGGCCATAGCCAAAAACATTCAGTACTTC.